These 16 T cell receptor beta chains were sequenced from one sample in a study of monozygotic twins with inflammatory bowel disease. TCRdb re-called the 5' RACE reads and catalogs CDR3 proteins one per entry, DNA excluded. The repertoire table contains 300,000 to 350,000 distinct CDR3 sequences. The sequenced material came from blood. The source is a human donor with ulcerative colitis or Crohn's disease, or a healthy co-twin of an affected twin (not recorded which).

The V and J genes are TRBV27 and TRBJ1-3. CDR1 and CDR2 from the germline V gene are MNHEY and SMNVEV (reference sequence). This CDR3 has 17 residues. The CDR3 protein is CASSSAGPLSSGNTIYF.

V gene TRBV19 combines with J gene TRBJ1-5; TCRdb calls TRBD1, which cannot be checked without DNA. CDR3 length: 15 residues. Germline V gives CDR1 LNHDA, CDR2 SQIVND (reference sequence). The CDR3 loop is CASHTGGRINQPQHF. Drawing the rest from reference TRBV19 and TRBJ1-5, the complete variable domain is DGGITQSPKYLFRKEGQNVTLSCEQNLNHDAMYWYRQDPGQGLRLIYYSQIVNDFQKGDIAEGYSVSREKKESFPLTVTSAQKNPTAFYLCASHTGGRINQPQHFGDGTRLSIL.

The chain couples TRBV7-2 to TRBJ1-2. Germline CDR1 reads SGHTA; CDR2 reads FQGNSA. The CDR3 is 12 amino acids. The CDR3 region is CASSFGPYGYTF.

The chain links TRBV28 to TRBJ2-1; no DNA is available, so the TRBD1 call from TCRdb remains unchecked. The CDR3 runs 16 residues. The germline CDR1 and CDR2 sequences are MDHEN and SYDVKM. This CDR3 reads CASSFPGTGGYNEQFF.

The V and J genes are TRBV12-3 or TRBV12-4 and TRBJ1-2; TCRdb's D call of TRBD1 is untestable without DNA. This CDR3 has 15 amino acids. The CDR3 spells CASSLGRRANYGYTF.

The chain joins TRBV5-6 to TRBJ2-1; without DNA, the TCRdb call of TRBD2 cannot be checked. CDR3 length: 12 amino acids. Germline V gene lookup returns CDR1 SGHDT and CDR2 YYEEEE. CDR3 in amino acids: CASRGRTNEQFF.

V usage is TRBV28 and J usage is TRBJ2-3; the TRBD2 assignment by TCRdb is unverifiable without DNA. The germline V gene encodes CDR1 MDHEN and CDR2 SYDVKM. The CDR3 is made up of 16 amino acids. The CDR3 here is CASSLVSGGVGDTQYF.

CDR3 amino acids: CSGIDRRYEQYF. The J gene is TRBJ2-7, the V gene TRBV20-1; TCRdb selects TRBD1, and the lack of DNA leaves this call unchecked. This CDR3 region has 12 residues. Germline CDR1 and CDR2: DFQATT and SNEGSKA (reference sequence).

The chain employs TRBV11-3 and TRBJ2-2. The germline gives CDR1 SGHNT, CDR2 YENEEA. The CDR3 length is 14 residues. The CDR3 sequence is CASSSLENTGELFF.

V is TRBV20-1 and J is TRBJ1-2; no DNA is available, so the TRBD1 call from TCRdb remains unchecked. Germline lookup yields CDR1 DFQATT and CDR2 SNEGSKA (reference sequence). The CDR3 spans 18 residues. CDR3: CSARPHGRTAYALYGYTF.

The chain links TRBV11-3 to TRBJ2-2; TCRdb names TRBD1, which stays unverified in the absence of DNA. CDR3 length equals 14 residues. CDR1 is SGHNT and CDR2 is YENEEA in the germline V gene. The CDR3 loop reads CASSLRGHNGELFF. The full variable domain, its missing parts supplied by reference TRBV11-3 and TRBJ2-2, is EAGVVQSPRYKIIEKKQPVAFWCNPISGHNTLYWYLQNLGQGPELLIRYENEEAVDDSQLPKDRFSAERLKGVDSTLKIQPAELGDSAVYLCASSLRGHNGELFFGEGSRLTVL.

V gene TRBV5-1 combines with J gene TRBJ1-1. CDR1 SGHRS and CDR2 YFSETQ come from the germline V gene. The CDR3 has 16 amino acids. CDR3 protein: CASSLMGGTQETEAFF.

The chain combines TRBV4-1 with TRBJ2-2. Germline V gene sequence: CDR1 MGHRA, CDR2 YSYEKL. The CDR3 contains 14 residues. The CDR3 protein is CASSLTPYTGELFF.

This chain joins TRBV27 and TRBJ1-3. Germline CDR1 reads MNHEY; CDR2 reads SMNVEV (reference sequence). The CDR3 is 13 residues long. The CDR3 region is CASKPTTGNTIYF.

The chain combines TRBV12-3 or TRBV12-4 with TRBJ1-2; no DNA is available, so the TRBD1 call from TCRdb remains unchecked. There are 12 residues in the CDR3. The CDR3 sequence: CASSLSGGGYTF.

The chain links TRBV20-1 to TRBJ2-7; absent DNA, TCRdb's TRBD2 call cannot be checked. CDR1 and CDR2 from the germline V gene are DFQATT and SNEGSKA (reference sequence). CDR3 size: 17 residues. The chain's CDR3 is CSARDRRVLAVGGEQYF.